Here is one T cell receptor (beta chain) with its context. Germline lookup yields CDR1 SGHDT and CDR2 YYEEEE. V lost 2 bases to trimming and J lost 2 bases; unmatched junction nucleotides: 6. The CDR3 has 15 residues. This specimen comes from a study of blood T cell repertoires in COVID-19. Study context: Sample material is recorded as cDNA or gDNA derived from T cells, B-cell-depleted T cells, or PBMCs.

Original handling: The authors estimated nucleated cell counts from reference gene primer amplification. TCRdb keeps only in-frame clones here, not all; method: immunoSEQ multiplex PCR. V and J calls and clone size come straight from that table; D and trimming were deduced from the DNA. Of about 250,000 clones detected, approximately 83% appear once; the ten largest clones hold 5.5%. The chain uses TRBV5-6 and TRBJ1-2; 7 bases are shared with TRBD1. The sequenced material came from peripheral blood. The origin of this receptor is a human donor in a cohort sampled during active COVID-19. The CDR3 DNA reads as TGTGCCAGCAGCTTCTGGGACAGATTAAACTATGGCTACACCTTC. Residues: CASSFWDRLNYGYTF.